Presented here are 6 T cell receptor beta chains from one specimen sequenced in a study of blood T cells in healthy people across ages. Through a sample-barcoded 5' primer and a J-beta primer mix, a second PCR was run for roughly 6 to 12 cycles. TCRdb re-called the 5' RACE reads through MiXCR, storing one row per CDR3 protein. The data show approximately 1,100,000 distinct CDR3 sequences, over 35% seen once. The source material was blood. These receptors were obtained from a woman in her sixties in good health.

The CDR3 nucleotides are TGTGCCAGCAGCCCCGAGGGGAGAACAGATACGCAGTATTTT. Protein: CASSPEGRTDTQYF. The rearrangement links TRBV7-9 to TRBJ2-3; D could derive from TRBD1 or TRBD2 (5 bases each). The germline V gene has CDR1 SEHNR and CDR2 FQNEAQ (reference sequence). V lost 5 bases, J lost 3 bases, and 12 bases lay in between. The CDR3 sequence is 14 residues long.

The rearrangement uses TRBV29-1 and TRBJ2-5; D could derive from TRBD1 or TRBD2 (7 bases each). Between the trimmed V and J ends, which lost 3 bases and 5 bases, there was a span of 19 bases. Germline CDR1 SQVTM, CDR2 ANQGSEA. The length of the CDR3 is 15 residues. This CDR3 is CSVDLREGAWETQYF. The CDR3 nucleotides read TGCAGCGTTGACCTTAGGGAGGGGGCATGGGAGACCCAGTACTTC.

The chain recombines TRBV20-1 with TRBJ2-1; 12 bases match TRBD1. The CDR3 is 14 amino acids. V lost 6 bases and J lost 10; bases outside the gene matches: 10. Looked up from germline, CDR1 is DFQATT and CDR2 is SNEGSKA (reference sequence). CDR3 sequence: CSADPGQGAWEQFF. The DNA of the CDR3 is TGCAGTGCCGACCCGGGACAGGGGGCATGGGAGCAGTTCTTC.

The V gene is TRBV20-1, the J gene TRBJ2-5, with D tentatively TRBD1 or TRBD2 (5 bases each). The CDR3 loop spans 12 amino acids. V shed 3 bases and J shed 7 bases, with 12 bases lying between them. CDR1 is DFQATT and CDR2 is SNEGSKA in the germline V gene (reference sequence). The chain's CDR3 is CSASLGDRTQYF. As DNA, the CDR3 is TGCAGTGCTAGTTTGGGGGACCGGACCCAGTACTTC.

The chain uses TRBV20-1 and TRBJ2-5, with D possibly being TRBD1 (6 bases). The CDR3 is 12 amino acids. Germline V gives CDR1 DFQATT, CDR2 SNEGSKA (reference sequence). V dropped 4 bases and J dropped 4 bases, with 10 bases sitting between them. CDR3 nucleotide sequence: TGCAGTGCTACAAGAGGGGGAGAGACCCAGTACTTC. It yields the protein CSATRGGETQYF.

This clonotype has ten or more counts. The rearrangement uses TRBV29-1 and TRBJ2-7; 7 bases are a match to TRBD2. The germline V gene has CDR1 SQVTM and CDR2 ANQGSEA. V trimming: 7 bases; J trimming: 3 bases; junction bases outside the gene matches: 6. This CDR3 is 12 amino acids long. The DNA for the CDR3 is TGCAGCGCCGGGGAGGGCCACTACGAGCAGTACTTC. It encodes CSAGEGHYEQYF.